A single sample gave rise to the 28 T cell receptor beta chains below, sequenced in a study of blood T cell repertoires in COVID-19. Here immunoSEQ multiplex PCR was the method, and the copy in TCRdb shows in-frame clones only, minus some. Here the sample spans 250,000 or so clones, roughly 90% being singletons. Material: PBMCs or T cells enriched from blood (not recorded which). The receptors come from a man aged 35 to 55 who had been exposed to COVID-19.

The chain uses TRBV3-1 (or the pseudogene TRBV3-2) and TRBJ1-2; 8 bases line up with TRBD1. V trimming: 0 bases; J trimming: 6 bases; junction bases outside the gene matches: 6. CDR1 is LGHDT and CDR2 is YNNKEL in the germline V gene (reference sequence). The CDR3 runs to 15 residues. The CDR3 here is CASSQEGQGGNGYTF. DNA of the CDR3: TGTGCCAGCAGCCAAGAAGGACAGGGAGGTAATGGCTACACCTTC.

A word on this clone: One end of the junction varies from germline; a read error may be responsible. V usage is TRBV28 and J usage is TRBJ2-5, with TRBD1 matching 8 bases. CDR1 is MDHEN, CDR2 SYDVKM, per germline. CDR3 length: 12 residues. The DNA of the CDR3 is TGTGCCAGCAGTTTCGACGGCAGGGGGCTTCACTTC. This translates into CASSFDGRGLHF.

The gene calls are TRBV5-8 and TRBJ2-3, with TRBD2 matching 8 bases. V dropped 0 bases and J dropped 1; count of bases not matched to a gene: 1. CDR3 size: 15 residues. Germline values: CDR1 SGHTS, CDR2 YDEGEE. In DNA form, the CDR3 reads TGTGCCAGCAGCTTGGAACTAGCGGGCACAGATACGCAGTATTTT. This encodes CASSLELAGTDTQYF.

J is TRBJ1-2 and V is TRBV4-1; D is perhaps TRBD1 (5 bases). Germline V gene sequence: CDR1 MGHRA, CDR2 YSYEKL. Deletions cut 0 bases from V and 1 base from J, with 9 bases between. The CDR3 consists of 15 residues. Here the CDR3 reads CASSQEWQGNYGYTF. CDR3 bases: TGCGCCAGCAGCCAAGAATGGCAGGGTAACTATGGCTACACCTTC.

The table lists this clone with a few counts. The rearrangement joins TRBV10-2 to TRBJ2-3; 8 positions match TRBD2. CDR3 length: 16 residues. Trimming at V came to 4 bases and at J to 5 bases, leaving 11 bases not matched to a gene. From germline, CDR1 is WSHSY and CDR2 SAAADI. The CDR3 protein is CASSGGLDSKRDTQYF. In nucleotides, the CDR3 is TGCGCCAGCAGTGGGGGACTAGACTCTAAAAGAGATACGCAGTATTTT.

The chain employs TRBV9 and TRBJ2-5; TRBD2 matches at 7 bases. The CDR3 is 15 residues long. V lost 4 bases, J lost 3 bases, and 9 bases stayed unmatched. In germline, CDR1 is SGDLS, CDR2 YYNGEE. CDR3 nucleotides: TGTGCCAGCAGCACCTGGACTAGGAAGGAAGAGACCCAGTACTTC. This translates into CASSTWTRKEETQYF.

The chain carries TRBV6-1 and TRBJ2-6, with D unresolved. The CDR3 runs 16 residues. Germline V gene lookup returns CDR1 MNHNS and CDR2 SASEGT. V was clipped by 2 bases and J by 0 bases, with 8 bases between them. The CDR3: CASSELRSSGANVLTF. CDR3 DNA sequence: TGTGCCAGCAGTGAACTACGAAGCTCTGGGGCCAACGTCCTGACTTTC.

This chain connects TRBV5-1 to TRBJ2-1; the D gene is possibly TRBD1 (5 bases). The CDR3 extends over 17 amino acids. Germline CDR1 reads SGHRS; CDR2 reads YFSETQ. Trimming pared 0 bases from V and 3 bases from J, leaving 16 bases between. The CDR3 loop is CASSLELLDTLYNEQFF. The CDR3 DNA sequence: TGCGCCAGCAGCTTGGAATTACTGGACACCCTCTACAATGAGCAGTTCTTC.

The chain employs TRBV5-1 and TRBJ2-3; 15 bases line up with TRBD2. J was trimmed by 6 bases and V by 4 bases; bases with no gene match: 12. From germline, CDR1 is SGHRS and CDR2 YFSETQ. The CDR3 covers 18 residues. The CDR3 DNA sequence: TGCGCCAGCAGCAGACTTAAGGGACTAGCGGGAGGCGTGGATACGCAGTATTTT. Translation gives CASSRLKGLAGGVDTQYF.

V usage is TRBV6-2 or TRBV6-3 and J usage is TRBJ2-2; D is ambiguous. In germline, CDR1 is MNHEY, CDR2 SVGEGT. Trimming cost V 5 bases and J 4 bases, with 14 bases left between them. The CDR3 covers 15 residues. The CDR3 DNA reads TGTGCCAGCAGTGAGCCCCCTCGTGGCACCGGGGAGCTGTTTTTT. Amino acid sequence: CASSEPPRGTGELFF.

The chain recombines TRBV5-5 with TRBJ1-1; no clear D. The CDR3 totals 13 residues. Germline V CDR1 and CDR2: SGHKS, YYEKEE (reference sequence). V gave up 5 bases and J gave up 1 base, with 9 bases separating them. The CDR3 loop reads CASSSPGNTEAFF. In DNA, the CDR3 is TGTGCCAGCAGTTCTCCAGGGAACACTGAAGCTTTCTTT.

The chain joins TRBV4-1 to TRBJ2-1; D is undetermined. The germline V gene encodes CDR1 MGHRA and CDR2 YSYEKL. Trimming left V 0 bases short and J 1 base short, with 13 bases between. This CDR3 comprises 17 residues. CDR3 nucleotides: TGCGCCAGCAGCCAAGATAGACTTCTTGTATCCTACAATGAGCAGTTCTTC. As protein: CASSQDRLLVSYNEQFF.

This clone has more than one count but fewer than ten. In DNA, the CDR3 is TGTGCCAGCAGTGAAGAACAGGGGTCCGCCTACGAGCAGTACTTC. Its translation: CASSEEQGSAYEQYF. The gene calls are TRBV2 and TRBJ2-7; 7 bases are a match to TRBD1. CDR3 length: 15 residues. Germline V gene lookup returns CDR1 SNHLY and CDR2 FYNNEI. Unmatched junction bases numbered 5, after V lost 1 base and J lost 2 bases. Filled out from reference TRBV2 and TRBJ2-7, the complete variable domain reads EPEVTQTPSHQVTQMGQEVILRCVPISNHLYFYWYRQILGQKVEFLVSFYNNEISEKSEIFDDQFSVERPDGSNFTLKIRSTKLEDSAMYFCASSEEQGSAYEQYFGPGTRLTVT.

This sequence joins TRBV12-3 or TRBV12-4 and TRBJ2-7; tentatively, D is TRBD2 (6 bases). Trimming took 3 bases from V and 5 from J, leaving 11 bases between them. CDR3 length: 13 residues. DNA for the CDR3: TGTGCCAGCAGTTTGGAGGGCCGCGACGAGCAGTACTTC. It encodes CASSLEGRDEQYF.

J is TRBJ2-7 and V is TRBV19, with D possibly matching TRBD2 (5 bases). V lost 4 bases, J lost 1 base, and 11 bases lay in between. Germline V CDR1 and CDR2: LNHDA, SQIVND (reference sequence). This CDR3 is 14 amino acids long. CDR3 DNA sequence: TGTGCCAGTAGTACCCGGGGAGCTTCCTACGAGCAGTACTTC. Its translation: CASSTRGASYEQYF. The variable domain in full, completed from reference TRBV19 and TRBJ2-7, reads DGGITQSPKYLFRKEGQNVTLSCEQNLNHDAMYWYRQDPGQGLRLIYYSQIVNDFQKGDIAEGYSVSREKKESFPLTVTSAQKNPTAFYLCASSTRGASYEQYFGPGTRLTVT.

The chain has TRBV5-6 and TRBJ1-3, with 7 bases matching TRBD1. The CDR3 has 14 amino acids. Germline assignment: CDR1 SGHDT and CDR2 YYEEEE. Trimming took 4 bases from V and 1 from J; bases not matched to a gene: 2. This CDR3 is CASSLDRSGNTIYF. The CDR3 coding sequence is TGTGCCAGCAGCCTGGACAGGTCTGGAAACACCATATATTTT.

Written as DNA, the CDR3 is TGTGCCATCAGTTTAGGGCAGGGAGGTCAGCCCCAGCATTTT. Protein product: CAISLGQGGQPQHF. This chain links TRBV10-3 with TRBJ1-5; D is possibly TRBD1 (5 bases). Germline loops: CDR1 ENHRY, CDR2 SYGVKD. V lost 5 bases and J lost 6, with 14 bases in between. The CDR3 runs 14 residues.

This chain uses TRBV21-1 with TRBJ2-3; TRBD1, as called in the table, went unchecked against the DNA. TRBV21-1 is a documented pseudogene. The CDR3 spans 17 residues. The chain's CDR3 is CASSKAKGQGAEDTQYF. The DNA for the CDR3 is TGTGCCAGCAGCAAAGCCAAAGGACAGGGGGCTGAGGATACGCAGTATTTT.

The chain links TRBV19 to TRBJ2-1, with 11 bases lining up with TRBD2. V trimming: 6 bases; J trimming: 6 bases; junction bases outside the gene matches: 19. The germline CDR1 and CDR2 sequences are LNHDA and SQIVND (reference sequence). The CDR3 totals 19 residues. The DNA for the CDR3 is TGTGCCAGTAGGCCGTCGGTAGCGGGAGGGCGAGGGAAGATCAATGAGCAGTTCTTC. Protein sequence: CASRPSVAGGRGKINEQFF.

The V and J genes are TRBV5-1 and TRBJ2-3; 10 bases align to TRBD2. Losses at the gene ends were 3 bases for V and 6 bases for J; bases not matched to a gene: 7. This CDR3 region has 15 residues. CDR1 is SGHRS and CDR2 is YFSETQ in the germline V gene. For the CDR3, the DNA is TGCGCCAGCAGCTCCTCTAGCGGGAGTTCGGATACGCAGTATTTT. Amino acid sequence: CASSSSSGSSDTQYF.

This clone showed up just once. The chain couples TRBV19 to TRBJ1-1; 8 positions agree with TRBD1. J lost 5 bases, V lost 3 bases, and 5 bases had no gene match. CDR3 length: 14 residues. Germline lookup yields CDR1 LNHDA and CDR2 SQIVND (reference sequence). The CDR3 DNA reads TGTGCCAGTAGTATTAAGGACAGGGAAACTGAAGCTTTCTTT. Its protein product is CASSIKDRETEAFF.

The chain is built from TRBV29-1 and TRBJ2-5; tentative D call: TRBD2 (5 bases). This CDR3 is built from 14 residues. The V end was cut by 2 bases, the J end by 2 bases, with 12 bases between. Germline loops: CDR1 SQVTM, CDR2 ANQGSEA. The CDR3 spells CSVELASSQETQYF. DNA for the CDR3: TGCAGCGTTGAATTAGCTAGCTCGCAAGAGACCCAGTACTTC.

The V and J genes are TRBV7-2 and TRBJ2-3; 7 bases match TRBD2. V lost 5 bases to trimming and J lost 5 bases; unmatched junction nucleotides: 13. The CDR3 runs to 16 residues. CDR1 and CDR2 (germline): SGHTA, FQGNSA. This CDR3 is CASSRTLAGVRDTQYF. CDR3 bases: TGTGCCAGCAGCCGTACCTTAGCGGGCGTAAGAGATACGCAGTATTTT.

In DNA, the CDR3 is TGCAGCGTTGAAGATCCTAGCGGGAGTGACGAGCAGTACTTC. It specifies CSVEDPSGSDEQYF. The chain is built from TRBV29-1 and TRBJ2-7, with 10 bases fitting TRBD2. V was clipped by 0 bases and J by 5 bases; unmatched bases: 4. CDR1 is SQVTM, CDR2 ANQGSEA, per germline. This CDR3 comprises 14 residues.

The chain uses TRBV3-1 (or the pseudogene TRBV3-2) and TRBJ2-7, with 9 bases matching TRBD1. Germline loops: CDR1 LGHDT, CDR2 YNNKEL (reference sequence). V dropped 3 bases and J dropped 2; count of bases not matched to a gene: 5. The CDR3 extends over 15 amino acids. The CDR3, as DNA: TGTGCCAGCAGCCATCAAGGGACAGGGACCTACGAGCAGTACTTC. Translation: CASSHQGTGTYEQYF.

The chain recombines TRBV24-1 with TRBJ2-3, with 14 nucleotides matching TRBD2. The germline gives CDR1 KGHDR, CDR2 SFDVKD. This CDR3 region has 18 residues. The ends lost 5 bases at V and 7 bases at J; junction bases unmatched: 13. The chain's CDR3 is CATSGQEGLAGDTYTQYF. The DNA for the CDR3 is TGTGCCACCAGTGGACAGGAGGGACTAGCGGGAGATACGTATACGCAGTATTTT.

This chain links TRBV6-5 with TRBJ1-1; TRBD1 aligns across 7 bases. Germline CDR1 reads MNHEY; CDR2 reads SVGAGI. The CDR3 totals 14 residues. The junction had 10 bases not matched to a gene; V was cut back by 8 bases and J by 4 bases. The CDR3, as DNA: TGTGCCAGCCTCCAGACAGGGTTGGCCACTGAAGCTTTCTTT. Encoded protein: CASLQTGLATEAFF.

The CDR3 sequence is CASSSRLAGSTDTQYF. The CDR3 DNA reads TGTGCCAGCAGCTCAAGACTAGCGGGATCGACAGATACGCAGTATTTT. V is TRBV9 and J is TRBJ2-3; 11 nucleotides align to TRBD2. The trim removed 4 bases at V and 3 bases at J, leaving 7 bases unmatched. Germline V gene sequence: CDR1 SGDLS, CDR2 YYNGEE. The CDR3 is made up of 16 amino acids.